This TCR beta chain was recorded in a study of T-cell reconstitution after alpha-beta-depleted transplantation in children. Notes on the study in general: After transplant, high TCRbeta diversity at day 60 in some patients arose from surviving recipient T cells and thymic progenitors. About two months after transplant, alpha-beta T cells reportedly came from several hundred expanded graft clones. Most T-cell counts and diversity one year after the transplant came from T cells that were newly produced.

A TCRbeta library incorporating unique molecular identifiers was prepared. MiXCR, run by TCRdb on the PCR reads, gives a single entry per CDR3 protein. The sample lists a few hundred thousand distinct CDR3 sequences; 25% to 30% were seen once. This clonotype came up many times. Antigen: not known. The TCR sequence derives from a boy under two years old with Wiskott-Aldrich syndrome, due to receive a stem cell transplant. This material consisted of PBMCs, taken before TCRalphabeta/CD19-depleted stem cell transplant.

The CDR3 loop is CASSYSNEQFF. DNA for the CDR3: TGTGCCAGCAGTTACAGTAATGAGCAGTTCTTC. The chain carries TRBV6-5 and TRBJ2-1; no clear D gene. This CDR3 spans 11 amino acids. The germline CDR1 and CDR2 sequences are MNHEY and SVGAGI. Trimming took 2 bases from V and 7 from J, leaving 3 bases between them.